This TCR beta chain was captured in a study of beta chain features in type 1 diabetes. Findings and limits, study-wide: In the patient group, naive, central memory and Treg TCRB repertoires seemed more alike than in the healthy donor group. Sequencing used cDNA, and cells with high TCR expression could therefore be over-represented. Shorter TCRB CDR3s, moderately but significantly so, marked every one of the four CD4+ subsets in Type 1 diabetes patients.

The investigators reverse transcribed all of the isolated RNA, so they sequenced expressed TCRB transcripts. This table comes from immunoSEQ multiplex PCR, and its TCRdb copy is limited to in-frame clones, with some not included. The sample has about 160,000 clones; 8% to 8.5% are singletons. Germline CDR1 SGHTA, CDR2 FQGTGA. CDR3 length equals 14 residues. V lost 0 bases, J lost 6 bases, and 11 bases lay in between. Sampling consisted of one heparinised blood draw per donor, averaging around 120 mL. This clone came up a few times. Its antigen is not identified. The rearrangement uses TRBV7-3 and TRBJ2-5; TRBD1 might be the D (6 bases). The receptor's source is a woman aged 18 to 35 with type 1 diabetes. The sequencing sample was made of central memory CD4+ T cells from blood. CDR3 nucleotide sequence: TGTGCCAGCAGCTTAACGCCAGGGGTGAAGACCCAGTACTTC. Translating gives CASSLTPGVKTQYF.